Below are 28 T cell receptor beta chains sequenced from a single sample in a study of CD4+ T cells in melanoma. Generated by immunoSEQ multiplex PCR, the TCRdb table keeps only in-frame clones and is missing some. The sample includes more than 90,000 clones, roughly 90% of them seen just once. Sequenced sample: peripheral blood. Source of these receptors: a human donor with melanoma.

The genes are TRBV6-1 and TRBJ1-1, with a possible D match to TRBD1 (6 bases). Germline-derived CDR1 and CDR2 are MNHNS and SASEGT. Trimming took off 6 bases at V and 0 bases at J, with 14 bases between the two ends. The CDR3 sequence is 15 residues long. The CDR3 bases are TGTGCCAGCAGCCGGACAGCCCAACTGAACACTGAAGCTTTCTTT. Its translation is CASSRTAQLNTEAFF.

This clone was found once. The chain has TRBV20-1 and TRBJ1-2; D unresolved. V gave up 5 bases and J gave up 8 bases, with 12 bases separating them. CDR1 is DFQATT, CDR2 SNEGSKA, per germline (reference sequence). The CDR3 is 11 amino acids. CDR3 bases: TGCAGTGCTGGATCATGGTCAGGCTACACCTTC. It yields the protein CSAGSWSGYTF.

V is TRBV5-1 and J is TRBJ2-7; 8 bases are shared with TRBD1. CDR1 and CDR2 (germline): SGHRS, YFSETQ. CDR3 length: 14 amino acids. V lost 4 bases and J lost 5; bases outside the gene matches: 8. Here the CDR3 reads CASSLGQEANEQYF. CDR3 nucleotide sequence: TGCGCCAGCAGCCTGGGACAGGAGGCTAACGAGCAGTACTTC. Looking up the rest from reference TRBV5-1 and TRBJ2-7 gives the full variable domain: KAGVTQTPRYLIKTRGQQVTLSCSPISGHRSVSWYQQTPGQGLQFLFEYFSETQRNKGNFPGRFSGRQFSNSRSEMNVSTLELGDSALYLCASSLGQEANEQYFGPGTRLTVT.

The CDR3 here is CASSVRTGGEQYF. The DNA of the CDR3 is TGTGCCAGCAGTGTAAGGACAGGAGGCGAGCAGTACTTC. The gene calls are TRBV2 and TRBJ2-7; 7 bases map to TRBD1. The CDR3 covers 13 residues. Looked up from germline, CDR1 is SNHLY and CDR2 is FYNNEI. The J segment lost 6 bases and the V segment lost 4 bases, leaving 6 bases of the junction unmatched. Full variable domain (remainder filled in from reference TRBV2 and TRBJ2-7): EPEVTQTPSHQVTQMGQEVILRCVPISNHLYFYWYRQILGQKVEFLVSFYNNEISEKSEIFDDQFSVERPDGSNFTLKIRSTKLEDSAMYFCASSVRTGGEQYFGPGTRLTVT.

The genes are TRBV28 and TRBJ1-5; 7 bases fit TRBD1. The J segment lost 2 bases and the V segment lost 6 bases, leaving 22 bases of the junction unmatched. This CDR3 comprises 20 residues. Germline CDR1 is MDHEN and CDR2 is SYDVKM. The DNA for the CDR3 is TGTGCCAGCAGGGTCGTTTGGGCAGGGGGTCCGGCATTGGGCAATCAGCCCCAGCATTTT. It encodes CASRVVWAGGPALGNQPQHF. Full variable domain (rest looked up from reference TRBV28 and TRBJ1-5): DVKVTQSSRYLVKRTGEKVFLECVQDMDHENMFWYRQDPGLGLRLIYFSYDVKMKEKGDIPEGYSVSREKKERFSLILESASTNQTSMYLCASRVVWAGGPALGNQPQHFGDGTRLSIL.

This CDR3 reads CASSYTAPSRADTQYF. CDR3 nucleotides: TGTGCCAGCAGTTACACCGCCCCATCTAGAGCAGATACGCAGTATTTT. The V call is TRBV6-6, the J call TRBJ2-3; D is uncertain. The CDR3 extends over 16 amino acids. Germline V gene sequence: CDR1 MNHNY, CDR2 SVGAGI (reference sequence). The germline V and J ends were trimmed by 2 bases and 4 bases, with 16 bases remaining between them.

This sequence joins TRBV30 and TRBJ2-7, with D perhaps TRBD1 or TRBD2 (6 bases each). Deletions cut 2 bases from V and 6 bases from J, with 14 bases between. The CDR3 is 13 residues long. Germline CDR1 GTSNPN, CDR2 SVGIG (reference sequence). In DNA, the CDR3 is TGTGCCTGGAGTCGCGGGACACTAGGCGAGCAGTACTTC. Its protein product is CAWSRGTLGEQYF.

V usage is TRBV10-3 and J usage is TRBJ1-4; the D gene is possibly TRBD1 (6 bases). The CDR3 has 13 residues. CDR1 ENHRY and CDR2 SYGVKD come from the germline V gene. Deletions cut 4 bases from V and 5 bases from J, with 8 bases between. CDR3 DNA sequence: TGTGCCATCAGTGGGGGGGCCAATGAAAAACTGTTTTTT. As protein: CAISGGANEKLFF.

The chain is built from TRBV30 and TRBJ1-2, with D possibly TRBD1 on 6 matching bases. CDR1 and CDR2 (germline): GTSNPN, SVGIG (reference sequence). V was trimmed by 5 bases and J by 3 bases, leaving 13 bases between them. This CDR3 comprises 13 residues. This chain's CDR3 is CAWGQQFDYGYTF. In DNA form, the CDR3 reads TGTGCCTGGGGACAGCAGTTTGACTATGGCTACACCTTC.

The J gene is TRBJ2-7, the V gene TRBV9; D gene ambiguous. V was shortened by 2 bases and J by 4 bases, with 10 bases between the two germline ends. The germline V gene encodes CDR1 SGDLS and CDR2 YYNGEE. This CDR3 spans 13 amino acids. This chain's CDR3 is CASSVGPIYEQYF. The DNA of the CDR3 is TGTGCCAGCAGCGTCGGACCGATTTACGAGCAGTACTTC.

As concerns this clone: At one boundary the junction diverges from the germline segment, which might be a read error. The CDR3 region has the DNA TGTGCCAGCAGGCTAGCGGGAGTCTACCATGAGCAGTTCTTC. Residues: CASRLAGVYHEQFF. The V call is TRBV6-1, the J call TRBJ2-1; 10 nucleotides match TRBD2. The CDR3 is 14 amino acids. Per the germline V gene, CDR1 is MNHNS and CDR2 is SASEGT.

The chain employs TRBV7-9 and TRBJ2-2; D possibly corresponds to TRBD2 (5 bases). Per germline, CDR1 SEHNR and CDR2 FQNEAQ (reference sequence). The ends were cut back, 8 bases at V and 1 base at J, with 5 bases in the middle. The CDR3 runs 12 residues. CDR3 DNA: TGTGCCAGCCGGGGGAACACCGGGGAGCTGTTTTTT. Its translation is CASRGNTGELFF.

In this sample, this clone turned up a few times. The chain's CDR3 is CASSQGRTGELFF. CDR3 coding DNA: TGCGCCAGCAGCCAAGGGAGGACCGGGGAGCTGTTTTTT. The chain joins TRBV4-3 to TRBJ2-2, with D possibly being TRBD2 (5 bases). Deletions cut 1 base from V and 5 bases from J, with 5 bases between. The CDR3 runs to 13 residues. The germline V gene encodes CDR1 LGHNA and CDR2 YSLEER.

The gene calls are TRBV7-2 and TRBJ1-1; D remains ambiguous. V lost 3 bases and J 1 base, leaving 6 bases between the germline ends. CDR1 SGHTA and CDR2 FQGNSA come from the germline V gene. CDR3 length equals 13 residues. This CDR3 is CASSLLGNTEAFF. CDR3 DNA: TGTGCCAGCAGCTTGTTGGGGAACACTGAAGCTTTCTTT.

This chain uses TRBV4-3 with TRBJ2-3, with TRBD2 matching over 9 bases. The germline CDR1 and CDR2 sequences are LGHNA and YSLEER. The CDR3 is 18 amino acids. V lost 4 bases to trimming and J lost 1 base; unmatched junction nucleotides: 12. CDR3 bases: TGCGCCAGCAGCCGCGGGACAGCGGGAGGAGGAGGCACAGATACGCAGTATTTT. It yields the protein CASSRGTAGGGGTDTQYF.

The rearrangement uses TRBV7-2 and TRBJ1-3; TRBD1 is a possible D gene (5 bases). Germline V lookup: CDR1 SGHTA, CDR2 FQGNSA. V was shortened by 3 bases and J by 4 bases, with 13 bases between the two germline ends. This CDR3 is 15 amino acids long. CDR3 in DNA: TGTGCCAGCAGCTTCCGCCGGGACGGAGGAAACACCATATATTTT. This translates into CASSFRRDGGNTIYF.

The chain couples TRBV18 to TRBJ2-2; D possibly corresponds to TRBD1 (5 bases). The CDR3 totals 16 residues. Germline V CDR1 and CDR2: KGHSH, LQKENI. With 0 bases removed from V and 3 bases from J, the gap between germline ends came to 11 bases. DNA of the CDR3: TGTGCCAGCTCACCACCAGGCCAGGGTGACACCGGGGAGCTGTTTTTT. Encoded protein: CASSPPGQGDTGELFF.

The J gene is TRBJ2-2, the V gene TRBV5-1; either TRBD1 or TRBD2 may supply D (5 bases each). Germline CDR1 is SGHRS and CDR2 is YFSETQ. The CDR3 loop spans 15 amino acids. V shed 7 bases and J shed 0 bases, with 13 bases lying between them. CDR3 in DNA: TGCGCCAGCCGAACGGGGACCTCGAACACCGGGGAGCTGTTTTTT. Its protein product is CASRTGTSNTGELFF.

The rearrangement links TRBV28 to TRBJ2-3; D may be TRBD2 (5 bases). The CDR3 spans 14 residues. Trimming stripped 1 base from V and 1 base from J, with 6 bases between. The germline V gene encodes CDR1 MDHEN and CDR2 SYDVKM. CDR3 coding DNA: TGTGCCAGCAGTTTATACGGGGGCACAGATACGCAGTATTTT. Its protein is CASSLYGGTDTQYF.

The CDR3 nucleotides read TGCGCCAGCAGCTTGTTATTCGGGATCTCTGGGGCCAACGTCCTGACTTTC. This translates into CASSLLFGISGANVLTF. The chain has TRBV5-1 and TRBJ2-6, with D maybe TRBD2 (5 bases). CDR3 size: 17 residues. Trimming left V 1 base short and J 0 bases short, with 11 bases between. Germline loops: CDR1 SGHRS, CDR2 YFSETQ.

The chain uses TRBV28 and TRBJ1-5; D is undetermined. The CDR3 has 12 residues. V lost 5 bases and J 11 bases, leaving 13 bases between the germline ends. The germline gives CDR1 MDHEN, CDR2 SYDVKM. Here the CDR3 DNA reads TGTGCCAGCAGTCTCCTGGATGGGACCCAGCATTTT. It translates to CASSLLDGTQHF.

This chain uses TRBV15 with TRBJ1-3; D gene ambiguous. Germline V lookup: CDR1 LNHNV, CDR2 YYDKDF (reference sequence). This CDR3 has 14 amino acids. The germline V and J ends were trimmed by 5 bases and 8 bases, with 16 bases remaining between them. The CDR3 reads CATSPKSRVDTIYF. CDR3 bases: TGTGCCACCAGCCCTAAGAGCCGGGTCGACACCATATATTTT.

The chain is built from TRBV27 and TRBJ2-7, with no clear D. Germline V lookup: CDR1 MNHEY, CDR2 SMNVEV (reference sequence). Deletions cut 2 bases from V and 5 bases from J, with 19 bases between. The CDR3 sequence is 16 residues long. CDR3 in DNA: TGTGCCAGCAGTTTAATATCTAAGGTCATTCCGAACGAGCAGTACTTC. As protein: CASSLISKVIPNEQYF.

The CDR3 protein is CASSLATSHGTTTDTQYF. CDR3 DNA sequence: TGCGCCAGCAGCTTAGCTACCAGTCATGGGACTACCACAGATACGCAGTATTTT. The chain joins TRBV5-1 to TRBJ2-3, with 7 bases that match TRBD2. V lost 2 bases, J lost 2 bases, and 14 bases stayed unmatched. The CDR3 consists of 18 residues. Germline CDR1 reads SGHRS; CDR2 reads YFSETQ.

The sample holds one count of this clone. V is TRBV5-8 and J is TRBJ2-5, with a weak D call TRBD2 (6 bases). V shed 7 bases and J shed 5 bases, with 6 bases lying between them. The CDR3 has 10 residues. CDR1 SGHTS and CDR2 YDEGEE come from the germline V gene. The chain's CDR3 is CASGRETQYF. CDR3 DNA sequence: TGTGCCAGCGGGAGGGAGACCCAGTACTTC.

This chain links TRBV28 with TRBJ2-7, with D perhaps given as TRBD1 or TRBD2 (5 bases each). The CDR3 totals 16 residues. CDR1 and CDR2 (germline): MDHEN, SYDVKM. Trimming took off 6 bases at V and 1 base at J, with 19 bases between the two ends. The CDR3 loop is CASSSVGRQQSYEQYF. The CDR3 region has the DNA TGTGCCAGCAGCTCGGTGGGGAGACAGCAGTCCTACGAGCAGTACTTC.

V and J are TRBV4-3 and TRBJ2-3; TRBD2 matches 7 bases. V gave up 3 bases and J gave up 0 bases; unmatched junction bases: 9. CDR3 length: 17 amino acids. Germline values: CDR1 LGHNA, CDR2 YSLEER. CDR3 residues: CASSHLLGGGSTDTQYF. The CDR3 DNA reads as TGCGCCAGCAGCCATCTCTTAGGCGGGGGTAGCACAGATACGCAGTATTTT.

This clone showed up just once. The chain's CDR3 is CASTPGPGRGTEAFF. The CDR3, as DNA: TGTGCCAGTACCCCGGGCCCGGGGAGAGGCACTGAAGCTTTCTTT. This chain connects TRBV19 to TRBJ1-1; D is unresolved. Germline CDR1 LNHDA, CDR2 SQIVND (reference sequence). Trimming cost V 7 bases and J 4 bases, with 19 bases left between them. The CDR3 covers 15 residues.